The clone carrying this T cell receptor (beta chain) was seen a single time. The antigen is unknown. The primer mix had 60 Vbeta and 13 Jbeta primers. The repertoire was sequenced with immunoSEQ multiplex PCR; TCRdb's copy has only in-frame clones and lacks some. The sample contains about 120,000 clones, roughly 80% of which appear only once. These data originate in a study of cytomegalovirus exposure and HLA in healthy donors. Study conclusions and caveats: Across all donors, roughly uniform sequencing depth was an assumption of the presence/absence analyses. An analysis was carried out at a later point. It showed that HLA-associated TCR beta chains were more clonally expanded than equally common non-associated chains. V- and J-gene trimming of TCR beta was linked (in a later analysis) to a missense DCLRE1C variant. A few chains linked to CMV were shown in vitro to be specific for CMV antigens.

This CDR3 is 14 amino acids long. V was pared by 2 bases and J by 8 bases, with 16 bases between. Germline V gives CDR1 SGHRS, CDR2 YFSETQ. The receptor's source is a man younger than 35 in good health and CMV-seropositive. Sequences were obtained from PBMCs. This chain connects TRBV5-1 to TRBJ1-2; D may be TRBD1 (6 bases). The CDR3 DNA follows: TGCGCCAGCAGCTTATCAGGGGCAGTTCAAGGCTACACCTTC. Encoded protein: CASSLSGAVQGYTF.